This record looks at one T cell receptor (beta chain) sequence and its context. Antigen: not known. The data derive from a study of T cell responses to AZD1222 COVID-19 vaccine. Points from the study as a whole: Only five to seven individuals given AZD1222 were seropositive at baseline. In all cases, repertoires were sampled only after the peak T cell response. The sample set comprised mostly white British donors with more females, and clonal diversity was possibly underestimated.

The data were produced by immunoSEQ multiplex PCR, yet TCRdb's version contains in-frame clones alone and is incomplete. The sample holds 100,000 or so clones, around nine tenths seen once. The CDR3 covers 12 residues. Losses at the gene ends were 5 bases for V and 1 base for J; bases not matched to a gene: 0. Germline-derived CDR1 and CDR2 are SQVTM and ANQGSEA. This chain connects TRBV29-1 to TRBJ2-3, with 7 bases fitting TRBD2. The specimen comprised peripheral blood, sampled 28 days after the second AZD1222 dose. This clonotype was sampled from an adult who received the AZD1222 COVID-19 vaccine. CDR3 residues: CSVSGGTDTQYF. The CDR3 DNA reads as TGCAGCGTTAGCGGGGGCACAGATACGCAGTATTTT.